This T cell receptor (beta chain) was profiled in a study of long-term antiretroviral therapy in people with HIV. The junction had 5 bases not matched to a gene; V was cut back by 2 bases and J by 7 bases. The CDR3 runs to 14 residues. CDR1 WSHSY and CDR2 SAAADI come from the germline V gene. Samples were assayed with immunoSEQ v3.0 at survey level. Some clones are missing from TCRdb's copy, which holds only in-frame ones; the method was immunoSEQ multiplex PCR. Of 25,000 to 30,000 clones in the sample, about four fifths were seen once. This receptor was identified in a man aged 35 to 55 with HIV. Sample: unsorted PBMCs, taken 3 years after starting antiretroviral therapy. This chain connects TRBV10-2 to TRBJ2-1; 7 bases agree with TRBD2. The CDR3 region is CASSEISGGNEQFF. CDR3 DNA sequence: TGCGCCAGCAGTGAGATTTCGGGGGGTAATGAGCAGTTCTTC.